Below, 6 T cell receptor beta chains from the same sample are listed, as sequenced in a study of blood T cell repertoires in COVID-19. This table comes from immunoSEQ multiplex PCR, and its TCRdb copy is limited to in-frame clones, with some not included. The sample has approximately 350,000 clones, about 83% seen once; the top ten hold around 3%. The sequencing sample was made of peripheral blood. The receptors derive from a man younger than 40 with active or convalescent COVID-19.

The V and J genes are TRBV12-5 and TRBJ2-7; 11 nucleotides line up with TRBD2. The junction had 4 bases not matched to a gene; V was cut back by 0 bases and J by 6 bases. The CDR3 sequence is 15 residues long. CDR1 and CDR2 from the germline V gene are LGHNT and FRNRAP. CDR3: CASGLVRGTSGEQYF. The CDR3 DNA is TGTGCTAGTGGTTTGGTACGAGGGACTAGCGGCGAGCAGTACTTC. The complete variable domain, with remaining parts taken from reference TRBV12-5 and TRBJ2-7, reads DARVTQTPRHKVTEMGQEVTMRCQPILGHNTVFWYRQTMMQGLELLAYFRNRAPLDDSGMPKDRFSAEMPDATLATLKIQPSEPRDSAVYFCASGLVRGTSGEQYFGPGTRLTVT.

The chain recombines TRBV10-3 with TRBJ2-7; 8 positions agree with TRBD2. The germline V gene has CDR1 ENHRY and CDR2 SYGVKD. The CDR3 extends over 13 amino acids. V shed 7 bases and J 3 bases; nucleotides not matched to a gene: 5. The CDR3 nucleotides are TGTGCCATCATGGCTAGCGGGCGCTACGAGCAGTACTTC. It encodes CAIMASGRYEQYF.

This clone showed up just once. V gene TRBV15 combines with J gene TRBJ1-2, with 10 bases lining up with TRBD1. Looked up from germline, CDR1 is LNHNV and CDR2 is YYDKDF (reference sequence). Trimming removed 1 base from V and 2 bases from J; junction bases left unmatched: 7. The CDR3 extends over 17 amino acids. The CDR3 reads CATSRGPGTGDNYGYTF. DNA for the CDR3: TGTGCCACCAGCAGAGGGCCCGGGACAGGGGACAACTATGGCTACACCTTC.

The gene calls are TRBV9 and TRBJ2-3; D call uncertain. Trimming pared 9 bases from V and 6 bases from J, leaving 17 bases between. Germline loops: CDR1 SGDLS, CDR2 YYNGEE. The CDR3 has 13 amino acids. CDR3 DNA: TGTGCCACCGGAGTGGCTCCAATGGATACGCAGTATTTT. Its protein is CATGVAPMDTQYF.

The chain joins TRBV5-5 to TRBJ1-5; D is perhaps TRBD1 (6 bases). The CDR3 extends over 16 amino acids. The V end was cut by 4 bases, the J end by 0 bases, with 14 bases between. Germline CDR1 reads SGHKS; CDR2 reads YYEKEE (reference sequence). The CDR3 protein is CASSQTHRDSNQPQHF. The CDR3 nucleotides read TGTGCCAGCAGCCAAACACACAGGGATAGCAATCAGCCCCAGCATTTT.

V gene TRBV28 combines with J gene TRBJ2-3; D is ambiguous. The germline CDR1 and CDR2 sequences are MDHEN and SYDVKM. Between the trimmed V and J ends, which lost 5 bases and 8 bases, there was a span of 11 bases. The CDR3 length is 12 residues. The CDR3 protein is CASSRPTGTQYF. The CDR3 coding sequence is TGTGCCAGCAGTCGGCCCACGGGTACGCAGTATTTT.